A selection of T cell receptor beta chains follows, all from one sample in a study of T-cell memory formation after mild COVID-19. TCRdb redid the calling of the 5' RACE reads with MiXCR, one entry per CDR3 protein. The profile shows some 350,000 distinct CDR3 sequences, roughly 13% of them singletons. Sequencing was carried out using PBMCs or a T cell subset sorted from them (not recorded which). These receptors originate from a man in his late teens or twenties who had mild COVID-19 (a few samples of this study predate the infection). Cell type and time point are not known. CDR3s include the opening cysteine and the closing phenylalanine or tryptophan. The D gene is left open where the match is weak. A row's size may be missing; if present it is once, few, many or a size class.

many	TRBV7-8	-	TRBJ1-5	TGTGCCAGCAGCTTAGGCAGCCGTAATCAGCCCCAGCATTTT	CASSLGSRNQPQHF
-	TRBV6-6	-	TRBJ2-1	TGTGCCAGCAGTTACTCGAGCCAGGGCGTCAATGAGCAGTTCTTC	CASSYSSQGVNEQFF
few	TRBV10-3	TRBD2	TRBJ2-1	TGTGCCATCAGTGAGTCGATCTCGCGGGAGGGTCCTGCGGCAAATGAGCAGTTCTTC	CAISESISREGPAANEQFF
many	TRBV20-1	-	TRBJ2-7	TGCAGTGCTGCCCTGAGTCGGGGGAGCTACGAGCAGTACTTC	CSAALSRGSYEQYF
few	TRBV30	-	TRBJ2-7	TGTGCCTGGAGTGAACACAGGGGAGGAGTGTCCTACGAGCAGTACTTC	CAWSEHRGGVSYEQYF
few	TRBV4-1	TRBD1	TRBJ1-2	TGCGCCAGCAGCCAGGAAACGACAGGGACGAGCTACACCTTC	CASSQETTGTSYTF
-	TRBV7-2	-	TRBJ2-1	TGTGCCAGCAGCCAACGAGCAGGGATGATTGAGCAGTTCTTC	CASSQRAGMIEQFF
few	TRBV20-1	-	TRBJ2-3	TGCAGTGCTCCCCTGGACCTCACAGATACGCAGTATTTT	CSAPLDLTDTQYF
-	TRBV6-1	-	TRBJ2-1	TGTGCCAGCAGTGACTCCCCGGGCAGGGAGAAGCAGTTCTTC	CASSDSPGREKQFF
few	TRBV7-2	-	TRBJ2-3	TGTGCCAGCAGCTTAGCGCGATACGGCGGGCGGAGCACAGATACGCAGTATTTT	CASSLARYGGRSTDTQYF
few	TRBV6-5	-	TRBJ2-1	TGTGCCAGCAGTTACTCGGGCTCACAGTCGGATGAGCAGTTCTTC	CASSYSGSQSDEQFF
-	TRBV4-3	-	TRBJ2-1	TGCGCCAGCAGCCAACGGCGGGTCTACGAGCAGTTCTTC	CASSQRRVYEQFF
-	TRBV27	-	TRBJ1-1	TGTGCCAGCAGTTTCGGGGTGGGGACTGAAGCTTTCTTT	CASSFGVGTEAFF
-	TRBV7-2	-	TRBJ1-2	TGTGCCAGCAGCTTAGCAAAGGGGGACTATGGCTACACCTTC	CASSLAKGDYGYTF
-	TRBV4-3	TRBD1	TRBJ1-1	TGCGCCAGCAGTCCGGACAGGGACGTTTCTGCAGCTTTCTTT	CASSPDRDVSAAFF
many	TRBV4-1	-	TRBJ1-1	TGCGCCAGCAGCCAAGGACCACCAGGAGGCACTGAAGCTTTCTTT	CASSQGPPGGTEAFF
-	TRBV5-1	TRBD1	TRBJ1-1	TGCGCCAGCAGCGGGGACAGGGTCACTGAAGCTTTCTTT	CASSGDRVTEAFF
-	TRBV4-3	-	TRBJ2-7	TGCGCCAGCAGCCAAGCGGCGTGGGCAGGGAATCCCTACGAGCAGTACTTC	CASSQAAWAGNPYEQYF
-	TRBV11-2	-	TRBJ2-2	TGTGCCAGCAGCGGAGGCCAGGGGACACAAAACACCGGGGAGCTGTTTTTT	CASSGGQGTQNTGELFF
-	TRBV4-1	-	TRBJ2-5	TGCGCCAGCAGCCACCCCCTTGGCGCTGGGATAGAGACCCAGTACTTC	CASSHPLGAGIETQYF
many	TRBV7-2	TRBD2	TRBJ2-4	TGTGCCAGCAGCTTAGCGCGGGGTAGCGGGGAGCCGAGGGCCAAAAACATTCAGTACTTC	CASSLARGSGEPRAKNIQYF
-	TRBV5-1	-	TRBJ1-3	TGCGCCAGCAGGGACTCGAGCTCTGGAAACACCATATATTTT	CASRDSSSGNTIYF
-	TRBV6-2/TRBV6-3	TRBD1	TRBJ1-1	TGTGCCAGCATCCACGGAGGGACAGTGAACACTGAAGCTTTCTTT	CASIHGGTVNTEAFF
few	TRBV5-1	-	TRBJ1-4	TGCGCCAGCAGCCCCGGGCAGGGAAAACTGTTTTTT	CASSPGQGKLFF
-	TRBV20-1	-	TRBJ1-1	TGCAGTGCTAGTAGGGTCGGGAACACTGAAGCTTTCTTT	CSASRVGNTEAFF
-	TRBV29-1	-	TRBJ2-1	TGCAGCGTTGGTAGTGAGCAGTTCTTC	CSVGSEQFF
few	TRBV5-1	TRBD1	TRBJ1-4	TGCGCCAGCACCGCCGGGACAGGGGTCGAAAAACTGTTTTTT	CASTAGTGVEKLFF
few	TRBV21-1	-	TRBJ2-1	TGTGCCAGCAGCCCCGGGACAGGGGGAGTGAATGAGCAGTTCTTC	CASSPGTGGVNEQFF
many	TRBV12-3/TRBV12-4	-	TRBJ1-5	TGTGCCAGCAGTTTAGCGCTCGGGGGCGGTTATCAGCCCCAGCATTTT	CASSLALGGGYQPQHF
-	TRBV7-8	-	TRBJ2-1	TGTGCCAGCAGCTCCCAGCCTAGACCCCCCGACTACAATGAGCAGTTCTTC	CASSSQPRPPDYNEQFF
few	TRBV20-1	-	TRBJ1-5	TGCAGTGCTTCCGCTGGTCAGCCCCAGCATTTT	CSASAGQPQHF
-	TRBV11-2	TRBD1	TRBJ2-3	TGTGCCAGCAGCTTTCAGGGGGCGGGTGCAGATACGCAGTATTTT	CASSFQGAGADTQYF
few	TRBV18	TRBD1	TRBJ2-1	TGTGCCAGCTCACTAAACCCGGGACAGGGGTTTGGCAATGAGCAGTTCTTC	CASSLNPGQGFGNEQFF
few	TRBV30	-	TRBJ1-3	TGTGCCTGGAGTGTCGCCTATGGGACCCAGGGCCCCGGAAACACCATATATTTT	CAWSVAYGTQGPGNTIYF
once	TRBV20-1	TRBD2	TRBJ2-3	TGCAGTGCTAACCTAGCGGGGCGCCGGGGGACGCAGTATTTT	CSANLAGRRGTQYF
-	TRBV18	-	TRBJ2-2	TGTGCCAGCTCACCCAGGGGAGACACCGGGGAGCTGTTTTTT	CASSPRGDTGELFF
-	TRBV27	TRBD2	TRBJ2-1	TGTGCCAGCCGATTAGCGGGGAGCTCCTACAATGAGCAGTTCTTC	CASRLAGSSYNEQFF
few	TRBV27	TRBD2	TRBJ2-1	TGTGCCAGCAGTCACACTAGCGGGGGATACAATGAGCAGTTCTTC	CASSHTSGGYNEQFF
-	TRBV29-1	-	TRBJ2-5	TGCAGCGTTGAAGGGGCAGGACATAGGGAGACCCAGTACTTC	CSVEGAGHRETQYF
-	TRBV4-1	TRBD1	TRBJ2-1	TGCGCCAGCAGGGACAGGGGTCACAATGAGCAGTTCTTC	CASRDRGHNEQFF
few	TRBV29-1	-	TRBJ2-1	TGCAGCGTTGAAATGCCTCCCCACGGCTACAATGAGCAGTTCTTC	CSVEMPPHGYNEQFF